This TCR beta chain was captured by sequencing in a study of blood T cell repertoires in COVID-19. Looking at the study overall: Nucleic acid was either cDNA or gDNA, and it came from T cells, B-cell-depleted T cells, or PBMCs.

As originally analysed: Reference gene primer amplification gave estimated nucleated cell counts. Profiling relied on immunoSEQ multiplex PCR, and the TCRdb table lists in-frame clones only, not all of them. Clone size and the V and J calls come from that table; the DNA yielded D and trimming. This table holds a few hundred thousand clones, about 89% found once. V lost 6 bases and J lost 1; bases outside the gene matches: 5. Germline V CDR1 and CDR2: SQVTM, ANQGSEA. The CDR3 runs 13 residues. The gene calls are TRBV29-1 and TRBJ2-7, with 8 bases lining up with TRBD1. Sequenced: peripheral blood. The sequence was collected from a man aged 25-45 years with acute or convalescent COVID-19. CDR3 DNA: TGCAGCGTGACTCGACAGGGGTCCTACGAGCAGTACTTC. Translating it yields CSVTRQGSYEQYF.